Listed here is a single TCR beta chain. Antigen: not known. The data were obtained in a study of shared clonotypes between healthy human individuals. Study-wide points: Estimated clonotype richness was generally higher in naive than memory subsets.

CD45RO-negative cells were positively selected for CCR7, leaving out terminally differentiated effector memory CD45RA+ cells. Original processing notes: Filtering differed for immunoSEQ, which gave only junction sequences without quality scores. Sequencing used immunoSEQ multiplex PCR; TCRdb keeps in-frame clones, though not all of them. V and J calls and clone size are given by that table; D and trimming were obtained from the DNA. Among about 820,000 clones listed, 80% to 95% were seen once. Sequencing was carried out using naive CD8+ T cells sorted from blood. This sequence originates from a man aged 25-45 years in good health.

The CDR3 bases are TGTGCCAGCTCACCACGTGGGGGTAGCAATCAGCCCCAGCATTTT. The encoded protein is CASSPRGGSNQPQHF. The gene calls are TRBV18 and TRBJ1-5, with TRBD1 as a possible D gene (5 bases). CDR3 length: 15 amino acids. From germline, CDR1 is KGHSH and CDR2 LQKENI. Trimming left V 1 base short and J 0 bases short, with 7 bases between.